These 29 T cell receptor beta chains were all obtained from the same sample, sequenced in a study of identifying expanded T cells in peripheral blood. TCRdb keeps only in-frame clones here, not all; method: immunoSEQ multiplex PCR. Here the sample spans approximately 90,000 clones, around 86% being singletons. Specimen: blood. The receptors come from a person between 18 and 69 years old in good health.

V is TRBV7-2 and J is TRBJ2-3; possible D gene TRBD2, 7 bases. Germline CDR1 reads SGHTA; CDR2 reads FQGNSA. Trimming cost V 1 base and J 2 bases, with 16 bases left between them. The CDR3 sequence is 17 residues long. This CDR3 reads CASSLGRGAKTTDTQYF. The CDR3, as DNA: TGTGCCAGCAGCTTAGGCCGGGGGGCAAAAACCACAGATACGCAGTATTTT. Based on the CDR3 plus reference TRBV7-2 and TRBJ2-3, the full variable domain is GAGVSQSPSNKVTEKGKDVELRCDPISGHTALYWYRQSLGQGLEFLIYFQGNSAPDKSGLPSDRFSAERTGGSVSTLTIQRTQQEDSAVYLCASSLGRGAKTTDTQYFGPGTRLTVL.

This chain uses TRBV27 with TRBJ1-4; the match to TRBD1 covers 7 bases. The CDR3 is 16 residues long. Germline CDR1 is MNHEY and CDR2 is SMNVEV (reference sequence). V lost 3 bases to trimming and J lost 7 bases; unmatched junction nucleotides: 11. The CDR3 DNA sequence: TGTGCCAGCAGTTTCCCCGACAGGGTAAGAGGTGAAAAACTGTTTTTT. Amino acid sequence: CASSFPDRVRGEKLFF.

J is TRBJ2-2 and V is TRBV5-8, with D uncertain. The V gene's germline CDR1 is SGHTS and CDR2 YDEGEE. Trimming took 1 base from V and 0 from J, leaving 10 bases between them. The CDR3 totals 16 residues. The CDR3 loop is CASSLFEVANTGELFF. The CDR3 bases are TGTGCCAGCAGCTTGTTTGAGGTCGCGAACACCGGGGAGCTGTTTTTT.

This chain joins TRBV5-1 and TRBJ1-2; no clear D gene. CDR3 length: 15 residues. V lost 4 bases to trimming and J lost 2 bases, with 15 bases between them. CDR1 and CDR2 from the germline V gene are SGHRS and YFSETQ. As DNA, the CDR3 is TGCGCCAGCAGCGGCGGGCCAACGCTGAACTATGGCTACACCTTC. Translation gives CASSGGPTLNYGYTF.

The chain is built from TRBV6-5 and TRBJ2-4, with no clear D. Germline V lookup: CDR1 MNHEY, CDR2 SVGAGI. There are 15 residues in the CDR3. V was clipped by 0 bases and J by 0 bases, with 6 bases between them. In nucleotides, the CDR3 is TGTGCCAGCAGTTACTCGAGGTTAGCCAAAAACATTCAGTACTTC. This encodes CASSYSRLAKNIQYF.

The chain carries TRBV5-1 and TRBJ1-4; TRBD1 is a possible D gene (5 bases). CDR3 length: 14 residues. The germline V gene encodes CDR1 SGHRS and CDR2 YFSETQ. V was trimmed by 4 bases and J by 5 bases, leaving 12 bases between them. The CDR3 reads CASSLDSLNEKLFF. CDR3 nucleotides: TGCGCCAGCAGCCTTGACAGCCTAAATGAAAAACTGTTTTTT.

The genes are TRBV10-3 and TRBJ1-1, with no clear D. The CDR3 contains 10 residues. Germline V CDR1 and CDR2: ENHRY, SYGVKD. The V end was cut by 11 bases, the J end by 6 bases, with 10 bases between. Here the CDR3 reads CAHRGSEAFF. The CDR3, as DNA: TGTGCCCACCGTGGGTCTGAAGCTTTCTTT.

V usage is TRBV18 and J usage is TRBJ1-2; TRBD1 matches 7 bases. CDR1 is KGHSH and CDR2 is LQKENI in the germline V gene. V dropped 1 base and J dropped 0; count of bases not matched to a gene: 2. There are 15 residues in the CDR3. CDR3 bases: TGTGCCAGCTCACCACAGGGGGCGGCTAACTATGGCTACACCTTC. Protein: CASSPQGAANYGYTF. The variable domain in full, completed from reference TRBV18 and TRBJ1-2, reads NAGVMQNPRHLVRRRGQEARLRCSPMKGHSHVYWYRQLPEEGLKFMVYLQKENIIDESGMPKERFSAEFPKEGPSILRIQQVVRGDSAAYFCASSPQGAANYGYTFGSGTRLTVV.

The chain combines TRBV7-9 with TRBJ2-7, with 9 nucleotides matching TRBD1. The CDR3 runs 14 residues. The V and J ends lost 5 bases and 9 bases, in that order; junction bases with no gene match: 11. The V gene's germline CDR1 is SEHNR and CDR2 FQNEAQ (reference sequence). CDR3: CASSPGDRERVQYF. The DNA of the CDR3 is TGTGCCAGCAGCCCAGGGGACAGGGAGAGGGTGCAGTACTTC.

V and J are TRBV5-6 and TRBJ1-2; the D is unclear. This CDR3 region has 17 residues. CDR1 SGHDT and CDR2 YYEEEE come from the germline V gene. V dropped 3 bases and J dropped 0 bases, with 18 bases sitting between them. The CDR3 DNA sequence: TGTGCCAGCAGCTCCCCACTGCACCAGGAATCTAACTATGGCTACACCTTC. Translation gives CASSSPLHQESNYGYTF. Using reference TRBV5-6 and TRBJ1-2 for the parts outside the CDR3, the full variable domain is DAGVTQSPTHLIKTRGQQVTLRCSPKSGHDTVSWYQQALGQGPQFIFQYYEEEERQRGNFPDRFSGHQFPNYSSELNVNALLLGDSALYLCASSSPLHQESNYGYTFGSGTRLTVV.

The rearrangement links TRBV18 to TRBJ2-3; the D is unclear. Trimming removed 2 bases from V and 1 base from J, with 7 bases in between. Germline CDR1 and CDR2: KGHSH and LQKENI. This CDR3 has 14 amino acids. The CDR3 loop is CASSPGWGTDTQYF. DNA of the CDR3: TGTGCCAGCTCACCAGGTTGGGGCACAGATACGCAGTATTTT.

CDR3: CASSFGGAGYGYTF. CDR3 sequence (DNA): TGTGCCAGCAGCTTTGGGGGCGCGGGCTATGGCTACACCTTC. The V call is TRBV5-4, the J call TRBJ1-2; D is possibly TRBD1 (6 bases). In germline, CDR1 is SGHNT, CDR2 YYREEE (reference sequence). The ends were cut back, 2 bases at V and 4 bases at J, with 12 bases in the middle. This CDR3 comprises 14 residues.

The V gene is TRBV15, the J gene TRBJ1-2; 7 nucleotides line up with TRBD1. Trimming cost V 0 bases and J 5 bases; bases outside gene matches: 3. This CDR3 comprises 14 residues. Germline lookup yields CDR1 LNHNV and CDR2 YYDKDF (reference sequence). The CDR3 loop is CATSRDRGLYGYTF. The CDR3 region has the DNA TGTGCCACCAGCAGAGATAGGGGGCTATATGGCTACACCTTC.

Note on this clone: At one end, the junction sequence differs from germline, possibly due to a read error. The rearrangement links TRBV7-6 to TRBJ1-1, with TRBD1 identical over 8 bases. Germline CDR1 reads SGHVS; CDR2 reads FNYEAQ. The CDR3 length is 14 residues. The CDR3: CASSQVIPGQEAEF. CDR3 DNA sequence: TGTGCCAGCAGCCAAGTAATTCCGGGACAGGAGGCGGAATTT.

The genes are TRBV6-6 and TRBJ1-5; 12 nucleotides line up with TRBD1. From germline, CDR1 is MNHNY and CDR2 SVGAGI (reference sequence). Losses at the gene ends were 7 bases for V and 6 bases for J; bases not matched to a gene: 10. CDR3 length equals 16 residues. The CDR3 DNA reads as TGTGCCAGCACCGTCCCGGGACAGGGGGCGGGTCAGCCCCAGCATTTT. Translation gives CASTVPGQGAGQPQHF.

The CDR3 here is CASSLAERDDGYTF. The CDR3 DNA sequence: TGCGCCAGCAGCTTGGCCGAAAGGGATGATGGCTACACCTTC. The rearrangement joins TRBV5-1 to TRBJ1-2; no firm D call. V dropped 0 bases and J dropped 6 bases, with 12 bases sitting between them. Germline V gene sequence: CDR1 SGHRS, CDR2 YFSETQ. The CDR3 has 14 residues.

This chain joins TRBV18 and TRBJ2-7, with no clear D. CDR1 is KGHSH, CDR2 LQKENI, per germline. The length of the CDR3 is 13 residues. Deletions cut 2 bases from V and 5 bases from J, with 10 bases between. CDR3 bases: TGTGCCAGCTCACCATCGAACACGGACGAGCAGTACTTC. Its protein is CASSPSNTDEQYF.

This chain uses TRBV14 with TRBJ2-5; a possible D gene is TRBD2 (5 bases). The germline V and J ends were trimmed by 5 bases and 0 bases, with 13 bases remaining between them. Germline loops: CDR1 SGHDN, CDR2 FVKESK. CDR3 length: 15 residues. CDR3 protein: CASSEGYSYQETQYF. DNA for the CDR3: TGTGCCAGCAGCGAGGGTTACAGCTACCAAGAGACCCAGTACTTC.

This clone showed up just once. The chain uses TRBV14 and TRBJ1-1; no clear D gene. Germline CDR1 SGHDN, CDR2 FVKESK. V was shortened by 4 bases and J by 3 bases, with 9 bases between the two germline ends. This CDR3 has 13 residues. The CDR3 DNA sequence: TGTGCCAGCAGCCTTCAAGGGTACACTGAAGCTTTCTTT. Translation gives CASSLQGYTEAFF. Drawing the rest from reference TRBV14 and TRBJ1-1, the complete variable domain is EAGVTQFPSHSVIEKGQTVTLRCDPISGHDNLYWYRRVMGKEIKFLLHFVKESKQDESGMPNNRFLAERTGGTYSTLKVQPAELEDSGVYFCASSLQGYTEAFFGQGTRLTVV.

The chain employs TRBV10-1 and TRBJ1-6, with D possibly being TRBD1 (6 bases). Germline V gene data show CDR1 as WNHNN and CDR2 as SYGVQD (reference sequence). V lost 6 bases, J lost 8 bases, and 11 bases lay in between. The length of the CDR3 is 13 residues. The CDR3 bases are TGCGCCAGCAGGAGGGACATAGATTCACCCCTCCACTTT. Translated, it gives CASRRDIDSPLHF.

V gene TRBV11-3 combines with J gene TRBJ2-7; D is unclear. The CDR3 runs to 14 residues. Germline lookup yields CDR1 SGHNT and CDR2 YENEEA. Trimming removed 1 base at V and 2 bases at J, with 9 bases between. Here the CDR3 DNA reads TGTGCCAGCAGCTTAGTTGGTTACGCCTACGAGCAGTACTTC. This sequence encodes CASSLVGYAYEQYF.

This chain uses TRBV19 with TRBJ1-1, with a possible D match to TRBD1 (6 bases). V lost 4 bases, J lost 5 bases, and 14 bases lay in between. Germline values: CDR1 LNHDA, CDR2 SQIVND (reference sequence). This CDR3 comprises 14 residues. CDR3 in DNA: TGTGCCAGTAGTAATGGACAGTTGGGGACTGAAGCTTTCTTT. Its protein is CASSNGQLGTEAFF. Full variable domain (missing parts from reference TRBV19 and TRBJ1-1): DGGITQSPKYLFRKEGQNVTLSCEQNLNHDAMYWYRQDPGQGLRLIYYSQIVNDFQKGDIAEGYSVSREKKESFPLTVTSAQKNPTAFYLCASSNGQLGTEAFFGQGTRLTVV.

This chain joins TRBV7-9 and TRBJ2-1; D is undetermined. Germline CDR1 SEHNR, CDR2 FQNEAQ (reference sequence). This CDR3 region has 14 residues. V gave up 7 bases and J gave up 6 bases, with 16 bases separating them. CDR3 in amino acids: CASTPTGGFNEQFF. CDR3 DNA sequence: TGTGCCAGCACCCCAACGGGTGGGTTCAATGAGCAGTTCTTC.

The V gene is TRBV6-1, the J gene TRBJ1-5, with 7 positions matching TRBD1. This CDR3 has 15 amino acids. From germline, CDR1 is MNHNS and CDR2 SASEGT. The CDR3 region has the DNA TGTGCTATCGACAGGGTAGGTTTGGGCAATCAGCCCCAGCATTTT. Amino acids: CAIDRVGLGNQPQHF.

The chain recombines TRBV4-1 with TRBJ1-6; no reliable D call. The CDR3 is 14 residues long. The germline V and J ends were trimmed by 0 bases and 8 bases, with 8 bases remaining between them. CDR1 is MGHRA, CDR2 YSYEKL, per germline. The CDR3 region has the DNA TGCGCCAGCAGCCAAGAAGGCGGAGATTCACCCCTCCACTTT. Amino acids: CASSQEGGDSPLHF.

The J gene is TRBJ1-4, the V gene TRBV5-1; no reliable D call. The CDR3 contains 16 residues. V was pared by 2 bases and J by 2 bases, with 13 bases between. Germline lookup yields CDR1 SGHRS and CDR2 YFSETQ. The CDR3 protein is CASSLPSPATNEKLFF. DNA for the CDR3: TGCGCCAGCAGCTTACCGTCCCCAGCGACTAATGAAAAACTGTTTTTT. Full variable domain (remainder filled in from reference TRBV5-1 and TRBJ1-4): KAGVTQTPRYLIKTRGQQVTLSCSPISGHRSVSWYQQTPGQGLQFLFEYFSETQRNKGNFPGRFSGRQFSNSRSEMNVSTLELGDSALYLCASSLPSPATNEKLFFGSGTQLSVL.

The chain joins TRBV18 to TRBJ1-5, with a weak D call TRBD1 (6 bases). The CDR3 has 14 amino acids. V shed 3 bases and J shed 11 bases, with 17 bases lying between them. Germline V gene sequence: CDR1 KGHSH, CDR2 LQKENI. The chain's CDR3 is CASSPSYRDNTQHF. The CDR3, as DNA: TGTGCCAGCTCACCTTCGTACAGGGACAACACCCAGCATTTT.

V is TRBV6-6 and J is TRBJ1-1, with D perhaps matching TRBD1 (6 bases). This CDR3 is 14 amino acids long. Trimming removed 6 bases at V and 5 bases at J, with 16 bases between. The V gene's germline CDR1 is MNHNY and CDR2 SVGAGI (reference sequence). The CDR3 region has the DNA TGTGCCAGCAGCTCCCAGACAGGATTGACTGAAGCTTTCTTT. Translating gives CASSSQTGLTEAFF.

This clone has more than one count but fewer than ten. The J gene is TRBJ1-6, the V gene TRBV6-1; no clear D. The CDR3 extends over 12 amino acids. V was shortened by 6 bases and J by 3 bases, with 3 bases between the two germline ends. Germline CDR1 MNHNS, CDR2 SASEGT. CDR3 DNA: TGTGCCAGCAGCGTCTATAATTCACCCCTCCACTTT. Translation: CASSVYNSPLHF.